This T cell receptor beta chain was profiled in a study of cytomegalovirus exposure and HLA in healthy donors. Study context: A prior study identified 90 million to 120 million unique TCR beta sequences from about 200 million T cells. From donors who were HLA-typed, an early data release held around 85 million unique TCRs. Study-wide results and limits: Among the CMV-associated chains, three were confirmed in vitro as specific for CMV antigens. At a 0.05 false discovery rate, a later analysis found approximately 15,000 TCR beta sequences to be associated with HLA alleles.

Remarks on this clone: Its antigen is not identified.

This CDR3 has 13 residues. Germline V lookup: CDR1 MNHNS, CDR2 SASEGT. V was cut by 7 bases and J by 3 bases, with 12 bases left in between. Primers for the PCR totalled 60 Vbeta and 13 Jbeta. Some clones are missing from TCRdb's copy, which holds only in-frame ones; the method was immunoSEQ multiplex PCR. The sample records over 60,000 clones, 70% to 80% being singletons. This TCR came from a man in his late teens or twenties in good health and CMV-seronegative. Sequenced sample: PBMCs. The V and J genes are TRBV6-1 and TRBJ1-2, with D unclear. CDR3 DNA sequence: TGTGCCAGCATCCCCAGTCGGGACTATGGCTACACCTTC. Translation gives CASIPSRDYGYTF.